A single sample is the source of the 27 T cell receptor beta chains below, sequenced in a study of early T cells in non-severe SARS-CoV-2 infection. TCRdb analysed the 5' RACE reads with MiXCR anew, one entry per CDR3 protein. The table has about 35,000 distinct CDR3 sequences, 6% to 9.5% seen once; the top ten hold approximately 13%. Material: whole blood, obtained at baseline. Receptors originate from an adult who was a healthcare worker with PCR-confirmed SARS-CoV-2 infection or an uninfected control (not recorded which).

This clonotype was found a few times. The chain joins TRBV6-6 to TRBJ1-6, with no clear D. Germline assignment: CDR1 MNHNY and CDR2 SVGAGI (reference sequence). The CDR3 has 15 residues. Trimming removed 8 bases from V and 5 bases from J, with 16 bases in between. CDR3 region: CASGTSSPDNSPLHF. The CDR3 DNA sequence: TGTGCCAGCGGTACCTCGTCGCCGGATAATTCACCCCTCCACTTT.

The chain carries TRBV12-3 or TRBV12-4 and TRBJ2-7, with D possibly being TRBD1 (6 bases). There are 15 residues in the CDR3. V dropped 5 bases and J dropped 0 bases, with 14 bases sitting between them. The CDR3 DNA is TGTGCCAGCAGTCGAACAGGGAGAAGCTCCTACGAGCAGTACTTC. Amino acid sequence: CASSRTGRSSYEQYF.

V usage is TRBV5-1 and J usage is TRBJ2-5, with 9 bases lining up with TRBD1. CDR3 size: 15 residues. CDR1 SGHRS and CDR2 YFSETQ come from the germline V gene. With V trimmed by 3 bases and J by 7 bases, 10 bases remained unmatched. This CDR3 is CASSWGQGQRGTQYF. As DNA, the CDR3 is TGCGCCAGCAGCTGGGGACAGGGTCAAAGAGGGACCCAGTACTTC.

This clonotype occurred many times. This chain connects TRBV20-1 to TRBJ2-3, with TRBD2 identical over 15 bases. Germline V gives CDR1 DFQATT, CDR2 SNEGSKA (reference sequence). Trimming at V came to 3 bases and at J to 9 bases, leaving 10 bases not matched to a gene. The length of the CDR3 is 16 residues. For the CDR3, the DNA is TGCAGTGCTAGGGGAAGGACTAGCGGGGGGGCCGAGACGCAGTATTTT. Its protein is CSARGRTSGGAETQYF.

V and J are TRBV28 and TRBJ2-3, with no clear D. Trimming shortened V by 4 bases and J by 6 bases, and 5 bases separated the two germline ends. The germline V gene encodes CDR1 MDHEN and CDR2 SYDVKM. This CDR3 contains 11 residues. CDR3 in amino acids: CASSSMDTQYF. The CDR3 DNA reads as TGTGCCAGCAGTTCAATGGATACGCAGTATTTT.

This clonotype came up many times. The CDR3 region has the DNA TGTGCCAGCAGCCGGTGGGACAGAATCTACAATGAGCAGTTCTTC. Translating it yields CASSRWDRIYNEQFF. The rearrangement uses TRBV5-6 and TRBJ2-1; 7 positions match TRBD1. The V segment lost 4 bases and the J segment 3 bases; nucleotides outside the gene matches: 7. This CDR3 has 15 amino acids. From germline, CDR1 is SGHDT and CDR2 YYEEEE.

This clonotype was counted at least ten times. The rearrangement joins TRBV20-1 to TRBJ1-1, with TRBD1 matching over 9 bases. Germline loops: CDR1 DFQATT, CDR2 SNEGSKA (reference sequence). The CDR3 contains 16 residues. Germline trimming cut 0 bases from V and 6 bases from J; bases unmatched to any gene: 11. CDR3 coding DNA: TGCAGTGCTAGAGATGGTTCGGGGACAGGGCCCGCTGAAGCTTTCTTT. It specifies CSARDGSGTGPAEAFF.

This clonotype occurred a few times. J is TRBJ1-6 and V is TRBV10-2, with D maybe TRBD1 (5 bases). The CDR3 totals 13 residues. Between the trimmed V and J ends, which lost 5 bases and 10 bases, there was a span of 12 bases. Germline-derived CDR1 and CDR2 are WSHSY and SAAADI. DNA for the CDR3: TGCGCCAGCAGTCAGCAGGGTGAATCACCCCTCCACTTT. This encodes CASSQQGESPLHF.

This clonotype occurred a few times. This chain connects TRBV7-9 to TRBJ1-2, with TRBD1 as a possible D gene (5 bases). CDR1 and CDR2 (germline): SEHNR, FQNEAQ (reference sequence). This CDR3 spans 16 amino acids. V was trimmed by 2 bases and J by 4 bases, leaving 17 bases between them. The CDR3 nucleotides read TGTGCCAGCAGCTTATTTCTGGGGGATGCCCCCTATGGCTACACCTTC. Translation gives CASSLFLGDAPYGYTF.

A few counts support this clonotype. The chain couples TRBV28 to TRBJ2-5, with 8 bases fitting TRBD2. The CDR3 sequence is 15 residues long. Trimming cost V 5 bases and J 4 bases; bases outside gene matches: 9. Germline V gene sequence: CDR1 MDHEN, CDR2 SYDVKM. CDR3 sequence: CASSPAGAKRETQYF. CDR3 in DNA: TGTGCCAGCAGTCCAGCGGGGGCTAAGAGAGAGACCCAGTACTTC.

This clonotype was counted many times. The genes are TRBV30 and TRBJ1-6, with D maybe TRBD1 (6 bases). Trimming removed 4 bases from V and 11 bases from J, with 18 bases in between. This CDR3 comprises 14 residues. Germline V lookup: CDR1 GTSNPN, CDR2 SVGIG (reference sequence). CDR3 DNA: TGTGCCTGGAAGTCAGGGGTCAGTGGGACACCCCTCCACTTT. Translation gives CAWKSGVSGTPLHF.

The rearrangement uses TRBV21-1 and TRBJ1-6; TRBD1, the table's D call, lacks a check against the DNA. TRBV21-1 represents a pseudogene. CDR3 length: 17 residues. The CDR3 DNA is TGTGCCAGCAGCAAAGAGCCCGGGGACAGGGGATGGGAGGCCCTCCACTTT. Residues: CASSKEPGDRGWEALHF.

This clonotype was seen many times. The chain employs TRBV12-3 or TRBV12-4 and TRBJ1-5, with TRBD1 identical over 10 bases. This CDR3 spans 16 amino acids. Trimming cost V 6 bases and J 3 bases; bases outside gene matches: 8. CDR3 nucleotide sequence: TGTGCCAGCAGCCGACGGGACAGGGGTTACAATCAGCCCCAGCATTTT. Translation gives CASSRRDRGYNQPQHF.

The gene calls are TRBV28 and TRBJ2-7; either TRBD1 or TRBD2 may supply D (5 bases each). Germline V lookup: CDR1 MDHEN, CDR2 SYDVKM. V shed 6 bases and J shed 0 bases, with 21 bases lying between them. The length of the CDR3 is 17 residues. The CDR3 reads CASSQKRAGTLSYEQYF. The CDR3 nucleotides read TGTGCCAGCAGCCAAAAAAGGGCAGGGACCCTCTCCTACGAGCAGTACTTC.

This clonotype was seen only a few times. V usage is TRBV5-1 and J usage is TRBJ2-3; 14 positions match TRBD2. Trimming at V came to 4 bases and at J to 5 bases, leaving 12 bases not matched to a gene. Germline-derived CDR1 and CDR2 are SGHRS and YFSETQ. This CDR3 region has 18 residues. CDR3: CASSPGTSGGPIEDTQYF. The CDR3 DNA is TGCGCCAGCAGCCCAGGGACTAGCGGGGGCCCAATTGAAGATACGCAGTATTTT.

A word on this clonotype: This may be a read error, as it is one base from a much larger clone. The chain combines TRBV12-3 or TRBV12-4 with TRBJ1-5, with D possibly TRBD1 on 6 matching bases. The CDR3 totals 13 residues. CDR3 in amino acids: CASSAGAGQPLHF. The CDR3 DNA reads as TGTGCCAGCAGTGCGGGGGCCGGGCAGCCCCTGCATTTT.

This clonotype has only a few counts. This chain links TRBV28 with TRBJ2-2, with TRBD2 as a possible D gene (5 bases). CDR1 is MDHEN and CDR2 is SYDVKM in the germline V gene. V lost 9 bases and J lost 4, with 24 bases in between. The CDR3 contains 17 residues. This chain's CDR3 is CASCAVGSWGRTGELFF. As DNA, the CDR3 is TGTGCCAGTTGTGCGGTGGGGAGTTGGGGTCGCACCGGGGAGCTGTTTTTT.

This chain connects TRBV30 to TRBJ1-1; D gene ambiguous. The germline gives CDR1 GTSNPN, CDR2 SVGIG (reference sequence). The CDR3 loop spans 11 amino acids. Trimming took off 8 bases at V and 3 bases at J, with 10 bases between the two ends. CDR3 sequence reads: CAGRRDTEAFF. CDR3 coding DNA: TGTGCCGGCCGGAGGGACACTGAAGCTTTCTTT.

This clonotype was seen a handful of times. This chain joins TRBV7-2 and TRBJ1-4, with D perhaps matching TRBD1 (6 bases). The V end was cut by 2 bases, the J end by 0 bases, with 10 bases between. The germline V gene has CDR1 SGHTA and CDR2 FQGNSA. This CDR3 comprises 16 residues. CDR3 DNA: TGTGCCAGCAGCTTACAGGGGACTACAACTAATGAAAAACTGTTTTTT. As protein: CASSLQGTTTNEKLFF.

This chain joins TRBV7-6 and TRBJ1-6; possible D gene TRBD1, 6 bases. Germline CDR1 is SGHVS and CDR2 is FNYEAQ. CDR3 length equals 17 residues. Trimming cost V 1 base and J 2 bases, with 12 bases left between them. CDR3 region: CASSLDETGPYNSPLHF. In DNA, the CDR3 is TGTGCCAGCAGCTTAGACGAGACAGGCCCCTATAATTCACCCCTCCACTTT. Supplemented by reference TRBV7-6 and TRBJ1-6, the full variable domain reads GAGVSQSPRYKVTKRGQDVALRCDPISGHVSLYWYRQALGQGPEFLTYFNYEAQQDKSGLPNDRFSAERPEGSISTLTIQRTEQRDSAMYRCASSLDETGPYNSPLHFGNGTRLTVT.

This clonotype was detected ten times or more. The V call is TRBV28, the J call TRBJ2-7; 8 bases fit TRBD1. V shed 8 bases and J 3 bases; nucleotides not matched to a gene: 6. CDR3 length equals 13 residues. Per the germline V gene, CDR1 is MDHEN and CDR2 is SYDVKM. The CDR3 is CASGQGLIYEQYF. The DNA of the CDR3 is TGTGCCAGCGGACAGGGACTTATCTACGAGCAGTACTTC.

This clonotype showed up many times. The chain couples TRBV3-1 to TRBJ1-1; the D gene is possibly TRBD1 (5 bases). The ends were cut back, 5 bases at V and 5 bases at J, with 9 bases in the middle. CDR3 length: 12 amino acids. The germline CDR1 and CDR2 sequences are LGHDT and YNNKEL (reference sequence). This chain's CDR3 is CASSAGPTEAFF. The CDR3 DNA follows: TGTGCCAGCAGCGCAGGGCCGACTGAAGCTTTCTTT.

A few counts support this clonotype. The chain joins TRBV3-1 to TRBJ2-1; TRBD2 aligns across 11 bases. This CDR3 contains 17 residues. With 1 base clipped from V and 0 bases from J, the junction kept 2 bases outside the gene matches. Germline CDR1 reads LGHDT; CDR2 reads YNNKEL (reference sequence). The CDR3 protein is CASSQGSGGDSYNEQFF. The CDR3 DNA reads as TGTGCCAGCAGCCAAGGTAGCGGGGGGGACTCCTACAATGAGCAGTTCTTC.

This sequence joins TRBV20-1 and TRBJ2-5, with a possible D match to TRBD2 (6 bases). Germline CDR1 DFQATT, CDR2 SNEGSKA (reference sequence). The CDR3 consists of 13 residues. The germline V and J ends were trimmed by 5 bases and 0 bases, with 10 bases remaining between them. This chain's CDR3 is CSASRDYQETQYF. The DNA for the CDR3 is TGCAGTGCTTCACGGGACTACCAAGAGACCCAGTACTTC.

There are many counts of this clonotype. This chain links TRBV7-2 with TRBJ2-3; D unresolved. The CDR3 runs to 17 residues. The V gene's germline CDR1 is SGHTA and CDR2 FQGNSA. V was pared by 1 base and J by 2 bases, with 16 bases between. CDR3 DNA sequence: TGTGCCAGCAGCTTAGAAAGGCGCCAGGCGTACACAGATACGCAGTATTTT. It codes for CASSLERRQAYTDTQYF.

The rearrangement joins TRBV20-1 to TRBJ2-1; unclear D gene. This CDR3 comprises 12 residues. The V and J ends lost 3 bases and 3 bases respectively, with 6 bases between them. Germline V lookup: CDR1 DFQATT, CDR2 SNEGSKA (reference sequence). DNA for the CDR3: TGCAGTGCTAGCGCCGACTACAATGAGCAGTTCTTC. Its translation: CSASADYNEQFF.

This clonotype was found a few times. The genes are TRBV27 and TRBJ1-5; 9 bases are a match to TRBD1. This CDR3 is built from 14 residues. Germline CDR1 is MNHEY and CDR2 is SMNVEV (reference sequence). Losses at the gene ends were 5 bases for V and 7 bases for J; bases not matched to a gene: 6. As DNA, the CDR3 is TGTGCCAGCAGTGTACAGGGGGCGGCGCAGCCCCAGCATTTT. It is translated as CASSVQGAAQPQHF.